The source of this TCR beta chain is a study of T cell repertoires in ileal Crohn's disease (dated by TCRdb to the late 2010s). Some background on the complete study: At the time of surgery, roughly 40% of patients were active smokers, and the median duration of disease was around eight years. The TCR repertoire was analysed in about 62 patients with Crohn's disease drawn from a prospective multicentre cohort. Every patient underwent surgery because of a complication, which was stricturing disease in approximately 60% of cases and penetrating disease in approximately 40%. The study was conducted in parallel with a multicentre cohort built to find predictors of early endoscopic recurrence after ileocolonic resection. Postoperative therapy was given to about half of the patients, with thiopurines administered to some 10 patients and anti-TNF agents administered to under 20 patients. The study sequenced 150 to 200 mucosal samples from 55 or so patients, taken at several locations on the surgical specimen and at postoperative endoscopy. Endoscopic postoperative recurrence was defined by a Rutgeerts score above i0. The investigation overall reported the following: Mucosal CD4 and CD8 T cells were sorted and sequenced only in a subgroup of patients, whose size was not stated. Compared with CD4 T cells, sorted CD8 T cells held more high-frequency clones, which suggests that the mucosal expansions were mostly CD8. Higher percentages of high-frequency clones at the time of surgery were linked to endoscopic recurrence, and every patient with clonality above 26.8% (18/57) had recurrence. A significantly higher proportion of clonal expansions was observed in active smokers at surgery than in non-smokers (roughly 27% vs 19%, p=0.02).

For commercial TCRB immunosequencing, approximately 500 nanograms of biopsy DNA were submitted for each sample. A two-step, amplification bias-controlled multiplex PCR was used by Adaptive Biotechnology to amplify CDR3 regions from genomic DNA. Primers covering every V and J gene segment were used in the first PCR, while barcodes and Illumina adapters were added in the second PCR. CDR3 libraries were sequenced on an Illumina instrument. Processing in the source paper ran as follows. The analysis drew on both the pipelines supplied by the vendor and custom analysis of the raw data in R/Bioconductor running R version 3.3.0. Clonality, ranging from 0 to 1, was calculated as the inverse of the normalised Shannon entropy of all productive clones. High-frequency clones were defined as the share of the repertoire occupied by the top 100 clones, with only clones passing a 95% confidence test being retained. Overlap between samples was measured with the Morisita-Horn index, while repertoire diversity was measured with the Simpson index. In its TCRdb copy, this immuneACCESS table keeps in-frame sequences only and misses some clones. Where compared with another copy, unresolved V genes explain less than half of these, and the others have no known cause. The V and J calls and clone size are taken from that table; D and trimming were inferred from the DNA. A total of around 8,000 clones appear in this sample, roughly 73% of them only once. 7.5% to 9.5% of the sample is in the top ten clones.

Adults with ileal or ileocolonic Crohn's disease for whom ileocolonic resection was indicated were considered eligible. Whole ileal mucosal biopsies were kept frozen at -80 degrees C prior to DNA extraction. A TRizol-based method was used to extract genomic DNA from the frozen whole biopsies, and the DNA was quantified with a NanoDrop 2000 spectrophotometer. Counted from cysteine to phenylalanine, this CDR3 has 15 amino acids. Only CDR3 DNA remains: 45 bases, in frame from the first base. CDR1 and CDR2 are drawn from the germline V gene: MRHNA, SNTAGT. Trimming at the junction amounts to 2 bases on V and 4 bases on J, and the germline ends lie 15 bases apart. Worth noting for this clone: Its specific antigen is unknown. Base qualities are not provided; no much larger clone lies one nucleotide away.

The V gene is TRBV6-4 and the J gene is TRBJ2-7; the D gene is perhaps TRBD2, on 7 matching bases. The specimen was ileal tissue. The TCR was taken from an adult with Crohn's disease. The DNA sequence is given as TGTGCCAGCAGTGACCAGGCAGGGGAGGGATACGAGCAGTACTTC. Translated, it gives CASSDQAGEGYEQYF.